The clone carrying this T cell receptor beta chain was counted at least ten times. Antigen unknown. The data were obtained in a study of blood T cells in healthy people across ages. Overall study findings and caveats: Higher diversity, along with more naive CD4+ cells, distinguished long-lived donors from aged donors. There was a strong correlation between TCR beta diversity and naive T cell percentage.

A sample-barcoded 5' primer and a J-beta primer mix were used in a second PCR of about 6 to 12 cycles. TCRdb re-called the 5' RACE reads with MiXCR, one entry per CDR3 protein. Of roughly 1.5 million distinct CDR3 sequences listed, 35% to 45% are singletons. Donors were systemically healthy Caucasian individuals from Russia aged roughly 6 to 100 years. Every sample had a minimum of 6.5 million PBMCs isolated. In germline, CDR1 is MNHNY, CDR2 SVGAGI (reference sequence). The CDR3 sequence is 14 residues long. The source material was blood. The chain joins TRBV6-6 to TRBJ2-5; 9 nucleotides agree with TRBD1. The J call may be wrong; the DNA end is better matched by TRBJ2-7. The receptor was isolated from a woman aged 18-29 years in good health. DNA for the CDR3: TGTGCCAGCAGTTACTCGGGACAGGGAAGCGAGCAGTACTTC. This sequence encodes CASSYSGQGSEQYF.